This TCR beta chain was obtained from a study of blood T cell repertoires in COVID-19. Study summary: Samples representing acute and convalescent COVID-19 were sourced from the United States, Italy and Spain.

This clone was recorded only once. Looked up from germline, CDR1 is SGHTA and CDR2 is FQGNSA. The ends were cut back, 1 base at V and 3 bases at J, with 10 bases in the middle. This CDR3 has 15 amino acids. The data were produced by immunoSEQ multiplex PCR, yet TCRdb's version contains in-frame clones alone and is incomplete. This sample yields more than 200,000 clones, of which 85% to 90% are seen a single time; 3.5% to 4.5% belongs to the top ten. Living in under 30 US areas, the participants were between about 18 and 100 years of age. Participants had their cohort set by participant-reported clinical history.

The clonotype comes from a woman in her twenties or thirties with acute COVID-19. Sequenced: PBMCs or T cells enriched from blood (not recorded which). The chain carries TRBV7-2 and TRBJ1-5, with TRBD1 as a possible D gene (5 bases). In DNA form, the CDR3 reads TGTGCCAGCAGCTTAGTATCAGGGTCCAATCAGCCCCAGCATTTT. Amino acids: CASSLVSGSNQPQHF.